This TCR beta chain was profiled in a study of technical replicates of blood from a handful of donors. The repertoire was sequenced with immunoSEQ multiplex PCR; TCRdb's copy has only in-frame clones and lacks some. The sample shows 75,000 to 90,000 clones, under 95% of them seen only once. V shed 7 bases and J 2 bases; nucleotides not matched to a gene: 6. The CDR3 is 14 residues long. The germline V gene encodes CDR1 MDHEN and CDR2 SYDVKM. The sequenced sample was T cells isolated from PBMCs. This chain joins TRBV28 and TRBJ2-7, with 9 bases matching TRBD2. The clonotype originates from a human donor in good health. Here the CDR3 reads CASTVSGGTYEQYF. CDR3 bases: TGTGCCAGCACCGTTAGCGGGGGCACCTACGAGCAGTACTTC.